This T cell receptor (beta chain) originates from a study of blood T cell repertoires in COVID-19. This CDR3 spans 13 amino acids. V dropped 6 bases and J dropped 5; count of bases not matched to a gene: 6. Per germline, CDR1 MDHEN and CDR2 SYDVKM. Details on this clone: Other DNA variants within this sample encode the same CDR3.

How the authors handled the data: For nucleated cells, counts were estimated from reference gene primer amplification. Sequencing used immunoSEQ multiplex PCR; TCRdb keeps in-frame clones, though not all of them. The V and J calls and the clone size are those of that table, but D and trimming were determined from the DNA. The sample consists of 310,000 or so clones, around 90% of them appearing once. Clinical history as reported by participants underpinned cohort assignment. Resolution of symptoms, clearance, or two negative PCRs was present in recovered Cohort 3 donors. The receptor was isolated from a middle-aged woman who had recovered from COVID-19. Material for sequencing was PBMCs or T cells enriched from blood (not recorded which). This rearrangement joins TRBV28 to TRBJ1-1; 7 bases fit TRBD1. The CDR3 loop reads CASREGARTEAFF. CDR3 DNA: TGTGCCAGCAGGGAGGGGGCGCGAACTGAAGCTTTCTTT.